Sequencing of this T cell receptor beta chain was carried out in a study of control samples from healthy donors and cancer patients. Per the germline V gene, CDR1 is MNHEY and CDR2 is SMNVEV (reference sequence). Trimming at V came to 8 bases and at J to 1 base, leaving 3 bases not matched to a gene. The CDR3 covers 13 residues. Produced via immunoSEQ multiplex PCR; TCRdb's table is partial and in-frame only. Here the sample spans about 120,000 clones, 85% to 90% being singletons. Sequencing was performed on blood. This TCR was sampled from a woman in her sixties or seventies in good health. The V call is TRBV27, the J call TRBJ1-1; 8 nucleotides line up with TRBD1. The CDR3 protein is CASSDRGNTEAFF. The DNA for the CDR3 is TGTGCCAGCTCCGACAGGGGGAACACTGAAGCTTTCTTT.